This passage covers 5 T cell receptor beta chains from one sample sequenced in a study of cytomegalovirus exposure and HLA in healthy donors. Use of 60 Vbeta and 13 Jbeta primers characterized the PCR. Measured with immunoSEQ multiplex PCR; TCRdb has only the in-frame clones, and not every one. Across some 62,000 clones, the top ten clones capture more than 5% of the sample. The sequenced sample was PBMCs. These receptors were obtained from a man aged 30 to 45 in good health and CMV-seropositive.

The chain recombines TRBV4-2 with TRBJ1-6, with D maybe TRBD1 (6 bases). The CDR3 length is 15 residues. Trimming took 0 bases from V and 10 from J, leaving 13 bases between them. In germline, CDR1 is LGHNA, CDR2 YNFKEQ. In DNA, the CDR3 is TGTGCCAGCAGCCAAGATTCAGGGGTCGGATCACCCCTCCACTTT. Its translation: CASSQDSGVGSPLHF.

The CDR3 loop reads CASSQSRDWSSGNTIYF. The CDR3 DNA sequence: TGTGCCAGCAGCCAAAGCCGGGACTGGAGCTCTGGAAACACCATATATTTT. V is TRBV7-2 and J is TRBJ1-3, with D possibly matching TRBD1 (5 bases). This CDR3 comprises 17 residues. Between the trimmed V and J ends, which lost 5 bases and 0 bases, there was a span of 17 bases. Looked up from germline, CDR1 is SGHTA and CDR2 is FQGNSA.

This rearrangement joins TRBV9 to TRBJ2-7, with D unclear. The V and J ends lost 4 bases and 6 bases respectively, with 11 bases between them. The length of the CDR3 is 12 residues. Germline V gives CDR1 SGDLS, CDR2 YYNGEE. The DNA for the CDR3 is TGTGCCAGCAGCTCGTACACGGGCGAGCAGTACTTC. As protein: CASSSYTGEQYF.

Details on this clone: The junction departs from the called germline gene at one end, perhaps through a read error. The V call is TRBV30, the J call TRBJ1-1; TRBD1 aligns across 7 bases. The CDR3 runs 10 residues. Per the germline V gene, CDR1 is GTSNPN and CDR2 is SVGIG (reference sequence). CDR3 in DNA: TGTGCCTCCCGGGACAGAGAAGATTTCTTT. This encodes CASRDREDFF.

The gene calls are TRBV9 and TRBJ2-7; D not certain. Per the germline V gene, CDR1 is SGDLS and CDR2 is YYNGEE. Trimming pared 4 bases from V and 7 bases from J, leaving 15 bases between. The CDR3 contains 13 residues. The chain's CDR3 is CASSSRLSGEQYF. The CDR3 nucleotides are TGTGCCAGCAGCTCCCGGTTATCAGGTGAGCAGTACTTC.